A single sample is the source of the 20 T cell receptor beta chains below, sequenced in a study of T cells expressing NK-cell markers. TCRdb derives one entry per CDR3 protein from the 5' RACE reads, leaving out DNA. The table lists about 370,000 distinct CDR3 sequences. Material: blood T cells: a sorted CD56 or NKG2C T cell subset, CD4+ or CD8+ T cells, or bulk PBMC T cells (not recorded which). The receptor set was obtained from a woman in her forties or fifties in good health.

V gene TRBV12-3 or TRBV12-4 combines with J gene TRBJ1-1. This CDR3 is 13 amino acids long. This CDR3 reads CASSLGANTEAFF.

The chain's CDR3 is CASSFRTSQETQYF. V is TRBV7-9 and J is TRBJ2-5; TCRdb's D call, TRBD2, is unchecked because there is no DNA. CDR3 length: 14 residues. Germline V gives CDR1 SEHNR, CDR2 FQNEAQ (reference sequence).

The rearrangement joins TRBV9 to TRBJ2-2; TCRdb's assignment of TRBD1 cannot be checked, as there is no DNA. This CDR3 comprises 12 residues. Germline CDR1 and CDR2: SGDLS and YYNGEE. The CDR3 spells CASNQGAGELFF.

The V and J genes are TRBV3-1 and TRBJ2-3. Germline V gives CDR1 LGHDT, CDR2 YNNKEL (reference sequence). The CDR3 length is 14 residues. The CDR3 reads CASSQDTATDTQYF.

The genes are TRBV6-5 and TRBJ2-3; no DNA is available, so the TRBD1 call from TCRdb remains unchecked. Germline lookup yields CDR1 MNHEY and CDR2 SVGAGI. This CDR3 has 11 amino acids. CDR3 protein: CATRARDTQYF.

The CDR3 loop is CASSLALGDREETQYF. The V gene is TRBV5-1, the J gene TRBJ2-5; TCRdb reports TRBD1, a call that lacks DNA to check it against. The V gene's germline CDR1 is SGHRS and CDR2 YFSETQ. The CDR3 extends over 16 amino acids.

The J gene is TRBJ2-7, the V gene TRBV20-1. The germline V gene encodes CDR1 DFQATT and CDR2 SNEGSKA (reference sequence). This CDR3 is built from 13 residues. CDR3 protein: CSASRVVSYEQYF.

The chain has TRBV20-1 and TRBJ2-1; the D call of TRBD2 rests on TCRdb alone, since no DNA is present to check it. Germline V gives CDR1 DFQATT, CDR2 SNEGSKA (reference sequence). The CDR3 consists of 14 residues. The CDR3 here is CSAIGSGRPDEQFF.

This chain connects TRBV5-1 to TRBJ2-7. Per germline, CDR1 SGHRS and CDR2 YFSETQ. The CDR3 length is 15 residues. This chain's CDR3 is CASSLEPTPSYEQYF.

This chain uses TRBV10-3 with TRBJ2-1. This CDR3 is built from 14 residues. Germline values: CDR1 ENHRY, CDR2 SYGVKD. This CDR3 is CAIGSGGPENEQFF.

The chain has TRBV12-3 or TRBV12-4 and TRBJ2-1. The CDR3 consists of 14 residues. This CDR3 is CASSLVMQHNEQFF.

The chain is built from TRBV2 and TRBJ1-3; no DNA is available, so the TRBD1 call from TCRdb remains unchecked. Germline CDR1 reads SNHLY; CDR2 reads FYNNEI. The CDR3 runs 15 residues. The chain's CDR3 is CASRPPGSRRNTIYF.

This chain uses TRBV12-3 or TRBV12-4 with TRBJ2-1; there is no DNA to check the TCRdb D call of TRBD1. The CDR3 covers 14 residues. This CDR3 is CASHLSSSYNEQFF.

The chain recombines TRBV20-1 with TRBJ1-2; no DNA is available, so the TRBD1 call from TCRdb remains unchecked. Per the germline V gene, CDR1 is DFQATT and CDR2 is SNEGSKA (reference sequence). This CDR3 contains 15 residues. The CDR3 is CSARDRPPLNYGYTF.

The V and J genes are TRBV29-1 and TRBJ1-2; there is no DNA to check the TCRdb D call of TRBD1. The germline V gene encodes CDR1 SQVTM and CDR2 ANQGSEA. The CDR3 is made up of 13 amino acids. CDR3 region: CSVGGDREYGYTF.

The chain links TRBV20-1 to TRBJ1-5. Per the germline V gene, CDR1 is DFQATT and CDR2 is SNEGSKA (reference sequence). This CDR3 comprises 12 residues. This CDR3 reads CSATYEGQPQHF.

The chain's CDR3 is CASSVGLAEPKNIQYF. The chain recombines TRBV9 with TRBJ2-4; absent DNA, TCRdb's TRBD2 call cannot be checked. Looked up from germline, CDR1 is SGDLS and CDR2 is YYNGEE. The CDR3 is 16 residues long.

The J gene is TRBJ2-3, the V gene TRBV4-2; TCRdb calls TRBD2, which cannot be checked without DNA. Germline V gene sequence: CDR1 LGHNA, CDR2 YNFKEQ. The CDR3 sequence is 16 residues long. Here the CDR3 reads CASSQDPSGVRDTQYF.

The rearrangement joins TRBV20-1 to TRBJ2-4; TCRdb selects TRBD1, and the lack of DNA leaves this call unchecked. CDR1 and CDR2 from the germline V gene are DFQATT and SNEGSKA (reference sequence). This CDR3 comprises 16 residues. The CDR3 loop reads CSAISGGTLAKNIQYF.

CDR3 loop: CASSVEAGLVTDTQYF. The chain is built from TRBV9 and TRBJ2-3; with no DNA, the TCRdb D assignment of TRBD2 cannot be verified. The CDR3 consists of 16 residues. The germline V gene encodes CDR1 SGDLS and CDR2 YYNGEE. The whole variable domain, filled in from reference TRBV9 and TRBJ2-3, reads DSGVTQTPKHLITATGQRVTLRCSPRSGDLSVYWYQQSLDQGLQFLIQYYNGEERAKGNILERFSAQQFPDLHSELNLSSLELGDSALYFCASSVEAGLVTDTQYFGPGTRLTVL.